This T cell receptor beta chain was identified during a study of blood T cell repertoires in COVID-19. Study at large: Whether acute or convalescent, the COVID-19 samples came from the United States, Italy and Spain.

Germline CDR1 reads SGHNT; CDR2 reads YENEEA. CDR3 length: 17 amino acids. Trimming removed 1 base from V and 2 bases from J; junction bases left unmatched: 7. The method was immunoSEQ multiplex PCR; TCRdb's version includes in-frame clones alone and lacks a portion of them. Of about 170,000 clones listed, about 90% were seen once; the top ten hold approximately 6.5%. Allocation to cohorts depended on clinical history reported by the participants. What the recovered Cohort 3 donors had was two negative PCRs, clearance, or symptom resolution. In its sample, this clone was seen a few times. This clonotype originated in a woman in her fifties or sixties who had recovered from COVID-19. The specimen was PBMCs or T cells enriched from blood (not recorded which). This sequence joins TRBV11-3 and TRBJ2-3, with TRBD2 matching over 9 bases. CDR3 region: CASSLGVAGVNTDTQYF. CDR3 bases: TGTGCCAGCAGCTTAGGGGTAGCGGGAGTAAACACAGATACGCAGTATTTT.